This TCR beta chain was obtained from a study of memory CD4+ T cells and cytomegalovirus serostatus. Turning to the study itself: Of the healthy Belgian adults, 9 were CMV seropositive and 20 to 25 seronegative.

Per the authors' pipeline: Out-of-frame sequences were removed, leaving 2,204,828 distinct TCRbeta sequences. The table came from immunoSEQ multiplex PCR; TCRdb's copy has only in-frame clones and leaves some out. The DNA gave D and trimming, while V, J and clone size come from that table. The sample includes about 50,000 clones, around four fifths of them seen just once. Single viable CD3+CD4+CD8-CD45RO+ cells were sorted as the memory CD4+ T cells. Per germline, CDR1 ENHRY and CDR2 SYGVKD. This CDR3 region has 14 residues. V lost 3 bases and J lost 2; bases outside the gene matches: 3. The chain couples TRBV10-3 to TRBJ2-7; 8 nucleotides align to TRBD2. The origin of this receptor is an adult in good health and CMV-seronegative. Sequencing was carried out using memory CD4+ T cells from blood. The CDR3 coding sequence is TGTGCCATCAGTGATACGGGAGGGGCCTACGAGCAGTACTTC. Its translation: CAISDTGGAYEQYF.